This TCR beta chain comes out of a study of cytomegalovirus exposure and HLA in healthy donors. Points on this clone: Its antigen is as yet unknown.

General study results and limits: 15,000 to 20,000 TCR beta sequences were associated with HLA alleles at 0.05 false discovery rate in a later analysis. According to a later analysis, most TCR beta chains associated with CMV appeared HLA-restricted.

PCR employed 60 Vbeta and 13 Jbeta primers. The method was immunoSEQ multiplex PCR; TCRdb's version includes in-frame clones alone and lacks a portion of them. Here the sample spans about 140,000 clones, over 70% being singletons. The CDR3 is made up of 15 amino acids. Per the germline V gene, CDR1 is MNHEY and CDR2 is SVGAGI. V dropped 2 bases and J dropped 3 bases, with 14 bases sitting between them. Although they were nominally healthy when sampled, donors likely had unrecorded immune exposures. The rearrangement joins TRBV6-5 to TRBJ2-7; weak D call: TRBD2 (6 bases). The sequenced sample was PBMCs. The receptor was isolated from a middle-aged man in good health and CMV-seronegative. The DNA for the CDR3 is TGTGCCAGCAGTTACCCCGGGACTGGACACTACGAGCAGTACTTC. Protein sequence: CASSYPGTGHYEQYF.